These 8 T cell receptor beta chains originate from one sample sequenced in a study of blood T cell repertoires in COVID-19 (dated by TCRdb to about 2020). The library was generated by the immunoSEQ multiplex PCR assay. Entries here come from immuneACCESS through TCRdb and include only in-frame sequences with V and J called. Some clones fail to appear in such tables; in the studies checked, an unresolved V gene covers under half of the shortfall, and the cause of the remainder is unknown. Across this sample there are around 270,000 clones, with 87% seen only once. Of the sample, about 2.5% falls within the top ten clones. Sequenced: peripheral blood. All receptors come from a woman between 45 and 60 years old with acute or convalescent COVID-19.

This chain connects TRBV6-5 to TRBJ2-7; D possibly corresponds to TRBD1 (6 bases). Per the germline V gene, CDR1 is MNHEY and CDR2 is SVGAGI. With 6 bases removed from V and 3 bases from J, the gap between germline ends came to 15 bases. CDR3 size: 14 residues. CDR3 nucleotides: TGTGCCAGCAGCGATAGGGGACACGGCTACGAGCAGTACTTC. Its protein product is CASSDRGHGYEQYF.

CDR3 coding DNA: TGTGCCAGCAGCCAATTGACAGGGGGCATTTACAATGAGCAGTTCTTC. It is translated as CASSQLTGGIYNEQFF. V is TRBV7-9 and J is TRBJ2-1; 10 bases fit TRBD1. V was clipped by 5 bases and J by 4 bases; unmatched bases: 8. CDR3 length equals 16 residues. Germline lookup yields CDR1 SEHNR and CDR2 FQNEAQ (reference sequence).

The CDR3 DNA is TGTGCCAGCAGCACAACAGGGGTTTCCTACGAGCAGTACTTC. This gives the protein CASSTTGVSYEQYF. The chain joins TRBV5-8 to TRBJ2-7; 7 positions match TRBD1. Germline V gene lookup returns CDR1 SGHTS and CDR2 YDEGEE. The CDR3 is 14 residues long. Trimming removed 4 bases from V and 1 base from J; junction bases left unmatched: 5. Complete variable domain (other parts from reference TRBV5-8 and TRBJ2-7): EAGVTQSPTHLIKTRGQQATLRCSPISGHTSVYWYQQALGLGLQFLLWYDEGEERNRGNFPPRFSGRQFPNYSSELNVNALELEDSALYLCASSTTGVSYEQYFGPGTRLTVT.

The chain uses TRBV2 and TRBJ2-7; 10 positions match TRBD2. This CDR3 has 15 amino acids. V lost 3 bases to trimming and J lost 3 bases; unmatched junction nucleotides: 5. The germline gives CDR1 SNHLY, CDR2 FYNNEI. The CDR3 sequence is CASSEGLAGDYEQYF. CDR3 sequence (DNA): TGTGCCAGCAGTGAGGGTCTAGCGGGAGACTACGAGCAGTACTTC.

The chain links TRBV24-1 to TRBJ2-2; 9 bases align to TRBD2. Germline V gene data show CDR1 as KGHDR and CDR2 as SFDVKD. The CDR3 extends over 17 amino acids. J lost 6 bases, V lost 0 bases, and 7 bases had no gene match. CDR3 loop: CATSDLGSGRFAGELFF. The CDR3 coding sequence is TGTGCCACCAGTGATTTGGGTAGCGGGAGATTTGCCGGGGAGCTGTTTTTT.

This chain joins TRBV19 and TRBJ1-1, with no clear D. V lost 5 bases to trimming and J lost 4 bases, with 17 bases between them. CDR1 and CDR2 from the germline V gene are LNHDA and SQIVND (reference sequence). The CDR3 totals 15 residues. The CDR3 region is CASSAPRGDTTEAFF. DNA of the CDR3: TGTGCCAGTAGTGCCCCCCGGGGAGATACCACTGAAGCTTTCTTT.

The chain employs TRBV7-3 and TRBJ2-1; a weak D match, TRBD2 (6 bases). V gave up 1 base and J gave up 0 bases, with 7 bases separating them. CDR3 length equals 15 residues. Germline V gene data show CDR1 as SGHTA and CDR2 as FQGTGA. CDR3 protein: CASSLMGGSYNEQFF. The CDR3 DNA is TGTGCCAGCAGCTTAATGGGGGGCTCCTACAATGAGCAGTTCTTC.

CDR3 residues: CASSLLGGGYGYTF. CDR3 in DNA: TGTGCCAGCAGTTTACTAGGGGGTGGATATGGCTACACCTTC. This chain connects TRBV27 to TRBJ1-2; D perhaps matches TRBD1 (6 bases). The CDR3 has 14 residues. Germline CDR1 and CDR2: MNHEY and SMNVEV (reference sequence). The germline V and J ends were trimmed by 2 bases and 5 bases, with 12 bases remaining between them.